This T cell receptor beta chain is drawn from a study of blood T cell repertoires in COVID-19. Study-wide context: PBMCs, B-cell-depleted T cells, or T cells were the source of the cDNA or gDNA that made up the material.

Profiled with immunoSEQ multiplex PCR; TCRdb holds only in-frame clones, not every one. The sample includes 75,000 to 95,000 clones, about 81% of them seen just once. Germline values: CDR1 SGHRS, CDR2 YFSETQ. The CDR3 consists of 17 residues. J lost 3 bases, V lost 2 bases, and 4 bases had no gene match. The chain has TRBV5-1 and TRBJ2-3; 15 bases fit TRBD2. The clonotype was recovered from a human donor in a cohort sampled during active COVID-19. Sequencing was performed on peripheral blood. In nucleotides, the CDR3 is TGCGCCAGCAGCTTAGGGACTAGCGGGGGGCCTACAGATACGCAGTATTTT. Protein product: CASSLGTSGGPTDTQYF.